This TCR beta chain was identified during a study of cytomegalovirus exposure and HLA in healthy donors. Study-level background: Out of approximately 400 genotyped donors, about 84% belonged to the Caucasian-associated ancestry cluster.

Study-level points and caveats: CMV serostatus stood as the only immune exposure information on hand. Owing to their indistinguishability, certain V segments, notably TRBV6-2 and TRBV6-3, were excluded.

Comments on this clone: Its antigen is not identified.

Researchers ran the PCR with 60 Vbeta and 13 Jbeta primers. TCRdb's table, derived via immunoSEQ multiplex PCR, lists solely in-frame clones and lacks some. This table holds 95,000 to 150,000 clones, around 72% found once. Trimming cost V 3 bases and J 6 bases, with 14 bases left between them. The CDR3 has 14 residues. Germline assignment: CDR1 LNHDA and CDR2 SQIVND (reference sequence). The chain links TRBV19 to TRBJ1-1; D remains unclear. This receptor was taken from a woman between 40 and 55 years old in good health and CMV-seropositive. Sample: PBMCs. CDR3 residues: CASSMVGQRPEAFF. DNA for the CDR3: TGTGCCAGTAGTATGGTCGGCCAGAGGCCTGAAGCTTTCTTT.